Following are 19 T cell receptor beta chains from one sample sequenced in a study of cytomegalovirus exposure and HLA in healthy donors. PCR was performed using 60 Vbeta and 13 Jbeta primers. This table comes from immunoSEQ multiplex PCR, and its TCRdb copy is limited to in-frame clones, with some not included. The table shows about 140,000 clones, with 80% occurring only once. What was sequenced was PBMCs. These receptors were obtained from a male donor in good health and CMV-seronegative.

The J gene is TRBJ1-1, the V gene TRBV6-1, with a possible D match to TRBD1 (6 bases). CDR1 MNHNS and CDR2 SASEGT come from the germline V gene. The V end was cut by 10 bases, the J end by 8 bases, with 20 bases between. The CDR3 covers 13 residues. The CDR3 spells CATKGRDIREAFF. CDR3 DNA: TGTGCCACGAAGGGCCGGGACATTAGAGAAGCTTTCTTT.

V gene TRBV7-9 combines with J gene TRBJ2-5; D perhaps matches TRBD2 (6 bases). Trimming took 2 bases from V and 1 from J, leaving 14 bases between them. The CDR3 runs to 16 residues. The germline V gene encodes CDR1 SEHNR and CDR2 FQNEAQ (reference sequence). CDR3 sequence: CASSLLSGGAQETQYF. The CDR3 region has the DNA TGTGCCAGCAGCTTACTTTCTGGCGGGGCCCAAGAGACCCAGTACTTC.

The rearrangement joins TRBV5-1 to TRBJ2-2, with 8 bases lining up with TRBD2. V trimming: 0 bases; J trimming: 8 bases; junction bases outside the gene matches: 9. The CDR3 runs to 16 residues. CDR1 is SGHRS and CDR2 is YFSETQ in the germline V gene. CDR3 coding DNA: TGCGCCAGCAGCTTGGTTGCAGGGACTAGTGTAGGGGAGCTGTTTTTT. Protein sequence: CASSLVAGTSVGELFF.

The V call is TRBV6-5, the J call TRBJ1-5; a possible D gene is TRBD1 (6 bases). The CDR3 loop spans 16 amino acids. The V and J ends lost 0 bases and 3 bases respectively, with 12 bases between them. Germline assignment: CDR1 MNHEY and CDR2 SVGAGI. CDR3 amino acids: CASSYSTQGINQPQHF. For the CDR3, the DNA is TGTGCCAGCAGTTACTCGACTCAGGGGATCAATCAGCCCCAGCATTTT.

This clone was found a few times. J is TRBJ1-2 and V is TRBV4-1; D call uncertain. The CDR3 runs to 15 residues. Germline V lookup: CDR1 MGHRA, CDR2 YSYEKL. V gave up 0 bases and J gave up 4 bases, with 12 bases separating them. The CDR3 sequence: CASSQDRSSSYGYTF. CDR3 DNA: TGCGCCAGCAGCCAAGACAGGTCCAGCAGCTATGGCTACACCTTC.

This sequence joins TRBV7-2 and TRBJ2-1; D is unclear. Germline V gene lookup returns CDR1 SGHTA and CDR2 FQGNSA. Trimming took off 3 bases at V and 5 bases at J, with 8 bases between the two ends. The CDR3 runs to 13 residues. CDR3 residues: CASSFSAHNEQFF. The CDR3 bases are TGTGCCAGCAGCTTTAGTGCACACAATGAGCAGTTCTTC.

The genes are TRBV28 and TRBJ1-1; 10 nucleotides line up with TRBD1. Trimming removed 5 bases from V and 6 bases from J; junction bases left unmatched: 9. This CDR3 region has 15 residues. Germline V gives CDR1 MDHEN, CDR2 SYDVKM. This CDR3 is CASSNADRGKAEAFF. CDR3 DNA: TGTGCCAGCAGTAATGCGGACAGGGGGAAGGCTGAAGCTTTCTTT.

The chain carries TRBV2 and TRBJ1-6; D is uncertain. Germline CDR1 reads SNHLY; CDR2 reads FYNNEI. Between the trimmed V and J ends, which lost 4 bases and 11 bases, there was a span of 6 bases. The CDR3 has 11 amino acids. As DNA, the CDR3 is TGTGCCAGCAGTGCAAAGCCACCCCTCCACTTT. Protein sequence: CASSAKPPLHF. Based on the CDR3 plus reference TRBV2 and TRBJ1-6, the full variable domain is EPEVTQTPSHQVTQMGQEVILRCVPISNHLYFYWYRQILGQKVEFLVSFYNNEISEKSEIFDDQFSVERPDGSNFTLKIRSTKLEDSAMYFCASSAKPPLHFGNGTRLTVT.

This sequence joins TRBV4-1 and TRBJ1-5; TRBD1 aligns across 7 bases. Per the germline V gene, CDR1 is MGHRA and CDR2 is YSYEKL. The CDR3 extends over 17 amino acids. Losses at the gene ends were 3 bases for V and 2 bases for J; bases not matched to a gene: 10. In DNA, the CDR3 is TGCGCCAGCAGCCACCCCCTGGACAGGTTGGGCAATCAGCCCCAGCATTTT. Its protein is CASSHPLDRLGNQPQHF.

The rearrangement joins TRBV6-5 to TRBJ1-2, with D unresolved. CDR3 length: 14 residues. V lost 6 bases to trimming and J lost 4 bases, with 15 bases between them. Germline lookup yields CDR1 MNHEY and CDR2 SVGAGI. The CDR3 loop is CASSEGSQTYGYTF. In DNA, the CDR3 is TGTGCCAGCAGCGAAGGGAGCCAGACCTATGGCTACACCTTC.

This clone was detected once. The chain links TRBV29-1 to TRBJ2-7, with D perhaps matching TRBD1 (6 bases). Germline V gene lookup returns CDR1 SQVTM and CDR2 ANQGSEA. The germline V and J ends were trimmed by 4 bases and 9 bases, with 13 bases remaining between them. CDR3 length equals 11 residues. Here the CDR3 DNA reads TGCAGCGTTGGGGATCAGGGGATGCAGTACTTC. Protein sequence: CSVGDQGMQYF.

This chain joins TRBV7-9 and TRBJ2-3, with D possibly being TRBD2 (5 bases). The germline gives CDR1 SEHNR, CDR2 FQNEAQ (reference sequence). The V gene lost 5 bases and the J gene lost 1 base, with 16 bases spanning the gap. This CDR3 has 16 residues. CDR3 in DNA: TGTGCCAGCAGCAACTACCGGTTGAGGGGCACAGATACGCAGTATTTT. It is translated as CASSNYRLRGTDTQYF.

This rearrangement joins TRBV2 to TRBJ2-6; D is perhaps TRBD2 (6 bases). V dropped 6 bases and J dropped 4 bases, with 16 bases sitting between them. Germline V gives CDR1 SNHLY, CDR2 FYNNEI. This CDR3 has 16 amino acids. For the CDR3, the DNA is TGTGCCAGCAGGGGGGGAGGTCCTCTGGGGGCCAACGTCCTGACTTTC. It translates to CASRGGGPLGANVLTF. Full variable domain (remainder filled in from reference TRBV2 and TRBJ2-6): EPEVTQTPSHQVTQMGQEVILRCVPISNHLYFYWYRQILGQKVEFLVSFYNNEISEKSEIFDDQFSVERPDGSNFTLKIRSTKLEDSAMYFCASRGGGPLGANVLTFGAGSRLTVL.

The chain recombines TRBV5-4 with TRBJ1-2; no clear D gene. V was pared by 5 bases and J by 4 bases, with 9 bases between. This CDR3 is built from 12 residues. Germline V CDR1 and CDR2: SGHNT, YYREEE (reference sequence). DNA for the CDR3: TGTGCCAGCAGTCAGGCGTCCTATGGCTACACCTTC. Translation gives CASSQASYGYTF.

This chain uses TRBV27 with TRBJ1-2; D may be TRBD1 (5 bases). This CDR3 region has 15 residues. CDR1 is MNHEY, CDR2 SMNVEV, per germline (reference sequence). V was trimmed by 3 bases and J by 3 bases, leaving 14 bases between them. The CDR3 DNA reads TGTGCCAGCAGTTTCCTTCCACAAGGGGACTATGGCTACACCTTC. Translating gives CASSFLPQGDYGYTF.

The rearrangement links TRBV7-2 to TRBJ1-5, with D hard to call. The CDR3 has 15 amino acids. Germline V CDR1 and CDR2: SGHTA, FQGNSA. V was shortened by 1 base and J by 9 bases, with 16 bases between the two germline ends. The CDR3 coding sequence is TGTGCCAGCAGCTTAGAGCCGACTGATTTGGGGCCCCAGCATTTT. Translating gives CASSLEPTDLGPQHF. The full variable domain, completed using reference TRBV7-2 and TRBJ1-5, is GAGVSQSPSNKVTEKGKDVELRCDPISGHTALYWYRQSLGQGLEFLIYFQGNSAPDKSGLPSDRFSAERTGGSVSTLTIQRTQQEDSAVYLCASSLEPTDLGPQHFGDGTRLSIL.

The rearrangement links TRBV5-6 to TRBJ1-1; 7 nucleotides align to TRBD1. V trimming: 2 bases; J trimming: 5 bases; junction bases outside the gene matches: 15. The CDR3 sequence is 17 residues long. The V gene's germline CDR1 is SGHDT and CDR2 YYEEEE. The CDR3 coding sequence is TGTGCCAGCAGCTTTCTAAGGACAGGAAACGCGGGGACTGAAGCTTTCTTT. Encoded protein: CASSFLRTGNAGTEAFF. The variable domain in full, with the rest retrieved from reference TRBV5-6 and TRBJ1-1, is DAGVTQSPTHLIKTRGQQVTLRCSPKSGHDTVSWYQQALGQGPQFIFQYYEEEERQRGNFPDRFSGHQFPNYSSELNVNALLLGDSALYLCASSFLRTGNAGTEAFFGQGTRLTVV.

The DNA of the CDR3 is TGTGCCAGCTCACCTTCCCCTGGACAGGGAGACTCTGGAAACACCATATATTTT. Translating it yields CASSPSPGQGDSGNTIYF. This chain connects TRBV18 to TRBJ1-3; 8 nucleotides line up with TRBD1. This CDR3 contains 18 residues. The V segment lost 3 bases and the J segment 0 bases; nucleotides outside the gene matches: 10. In germline, CDR1 is KGHSH, CDR2 LQKENI.

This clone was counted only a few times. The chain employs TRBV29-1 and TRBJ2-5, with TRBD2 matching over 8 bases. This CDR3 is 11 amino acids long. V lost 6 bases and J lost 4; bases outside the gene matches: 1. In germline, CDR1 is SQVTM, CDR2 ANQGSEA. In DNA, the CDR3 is TGCAGCGTCCTAGCGGGAGAGACCCAGTACTTC. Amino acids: CSVLAGETQYF. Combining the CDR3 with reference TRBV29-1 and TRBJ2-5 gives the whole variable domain SAVISQKPSRDICQRGTSLTIQCQVDSQVTMMFWYRQQPGQSLTLIATANQGSEATYESGFVIDKFPISRPNLTFSTLTVSNMSPEDSSIYLCSVLAGETQYFGPGTRLLVL.